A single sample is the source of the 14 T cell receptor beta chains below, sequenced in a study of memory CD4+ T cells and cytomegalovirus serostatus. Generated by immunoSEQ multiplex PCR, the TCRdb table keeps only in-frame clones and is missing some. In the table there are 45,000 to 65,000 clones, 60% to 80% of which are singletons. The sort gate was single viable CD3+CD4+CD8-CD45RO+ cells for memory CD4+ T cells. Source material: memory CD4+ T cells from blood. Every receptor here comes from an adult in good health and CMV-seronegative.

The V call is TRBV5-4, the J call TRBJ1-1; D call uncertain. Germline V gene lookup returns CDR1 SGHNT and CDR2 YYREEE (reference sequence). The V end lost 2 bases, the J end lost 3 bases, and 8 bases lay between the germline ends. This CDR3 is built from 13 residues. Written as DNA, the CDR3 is TGTGCCAGCAGCTTCGGGTGGGACACTGAAGCTTTCTTT. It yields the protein CASSFGWDTEAFF.

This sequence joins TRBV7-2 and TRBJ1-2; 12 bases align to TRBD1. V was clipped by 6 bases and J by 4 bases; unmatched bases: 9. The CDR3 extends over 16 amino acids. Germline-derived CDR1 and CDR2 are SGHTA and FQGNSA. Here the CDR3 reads CASSPQGTGGGYGYTF. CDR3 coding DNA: TGTGCCAGCAGTCCACAGGGGACAGGGGGCGGCTATGGCTACACCTTC.

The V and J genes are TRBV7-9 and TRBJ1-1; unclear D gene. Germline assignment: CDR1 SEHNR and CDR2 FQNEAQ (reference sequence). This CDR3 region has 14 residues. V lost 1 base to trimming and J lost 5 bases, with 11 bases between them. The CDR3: CASSLGWGSTEAFF. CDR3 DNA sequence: TGTGCCAGCAGCTTAGGATGGGGAAGTACTGAAGCTTTCTTT.

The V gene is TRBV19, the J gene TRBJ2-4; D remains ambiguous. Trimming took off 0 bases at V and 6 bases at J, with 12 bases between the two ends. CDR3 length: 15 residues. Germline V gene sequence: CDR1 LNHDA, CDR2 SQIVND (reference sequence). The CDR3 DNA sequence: TGTGCCAGTAGTATAGATGGAATCTGGGGAAACATTCAGTACTTC. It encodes CASSIDGIWGNIQYF. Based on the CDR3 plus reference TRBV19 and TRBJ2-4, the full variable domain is DGGITQSPKYLFRKEGQNVTLSCEQNLNHDAMYWYRQDPGQGLRLIYYSQIVNDFQKGDIAEGYSVSREKKESFPLTVTSAQKNPTAFYLCASSIDGIWGNIQYFGAGTRLSVL.

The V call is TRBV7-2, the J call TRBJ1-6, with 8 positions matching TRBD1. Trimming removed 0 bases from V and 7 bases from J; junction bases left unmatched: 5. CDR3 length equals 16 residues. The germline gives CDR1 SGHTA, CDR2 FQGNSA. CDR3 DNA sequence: TGTGCCAGCAGCTTAGCCCGACAGGGGAGGAATTCACCCCTCCACTTT. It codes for CASSLARQGRNSPLHF.

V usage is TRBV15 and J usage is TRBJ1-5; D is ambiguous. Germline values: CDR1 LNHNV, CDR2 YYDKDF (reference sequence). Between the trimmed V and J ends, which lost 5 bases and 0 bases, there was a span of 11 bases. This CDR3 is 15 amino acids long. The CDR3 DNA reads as TGTGCCACCAGCTCTGGACGGTATAGCAATCAGCCCCAGCATTTT. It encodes CATSSGRYSNQPQHF.

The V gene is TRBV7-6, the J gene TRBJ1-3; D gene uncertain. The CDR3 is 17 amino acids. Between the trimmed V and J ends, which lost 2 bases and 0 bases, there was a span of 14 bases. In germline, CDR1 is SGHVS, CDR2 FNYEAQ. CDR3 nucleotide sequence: TGTGCCAGCAGCTTAAACGGGCAGTCTCTCTCTGGAAACACCATATATTTT. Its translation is CASSLNGQSLSGNTIYF. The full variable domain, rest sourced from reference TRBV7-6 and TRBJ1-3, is GAGVSQSPRYKVTKRGQDVALRCDPISGHVSLYWYRQALGQGPEFLTYFNYEAQQDKSGLPNDRFSAERPEGSISTLTIQRTEQRDSAMYRCASSLNGQSLSGNTIYFGEGSWLTVV.

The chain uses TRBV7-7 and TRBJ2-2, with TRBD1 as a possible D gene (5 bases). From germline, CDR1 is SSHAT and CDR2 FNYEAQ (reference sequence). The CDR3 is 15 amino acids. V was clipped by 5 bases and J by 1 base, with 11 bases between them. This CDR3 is CASSPSDKNTGELFF. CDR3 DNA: TGTGCCAGCAGCCCCTCGGACAAGAACACCGGGGAGCTGTTTTTT.

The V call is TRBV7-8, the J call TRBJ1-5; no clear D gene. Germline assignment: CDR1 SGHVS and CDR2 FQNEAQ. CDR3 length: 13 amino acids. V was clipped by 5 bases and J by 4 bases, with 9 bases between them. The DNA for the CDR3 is TGTGCCAGCAGCGTTAGTCGAAATCAGCCCCAGCATTTT. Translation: CASSVSRNQPQHF.

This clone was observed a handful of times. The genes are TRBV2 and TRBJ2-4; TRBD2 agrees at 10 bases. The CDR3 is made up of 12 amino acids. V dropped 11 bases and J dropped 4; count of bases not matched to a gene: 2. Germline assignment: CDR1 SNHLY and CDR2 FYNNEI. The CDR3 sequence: CAGSGGKNIQYF. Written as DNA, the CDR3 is TGTGCCGGTAGCGGGGGGAAAAACATTCAGTACTTC.

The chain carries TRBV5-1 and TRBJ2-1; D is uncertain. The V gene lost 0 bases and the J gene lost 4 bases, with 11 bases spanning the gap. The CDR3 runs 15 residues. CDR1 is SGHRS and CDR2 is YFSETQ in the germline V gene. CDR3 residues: CASSLDGPRYNEQFF. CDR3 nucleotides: TGCGCCAGCAGCTTGGACGGACCGAGATACAATGAGCAGTTCTTC. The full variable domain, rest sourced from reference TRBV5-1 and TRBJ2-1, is KAGVTQTPRYLIKTRGQQVTLSCSPISGHRSVSWYQQTPGQGLQFLFEYFSETQRNKGNFPGRFSGRQFSNSRSEMNVSTLELGDSALYLCASSLDGPRYNEQFFGPGTRLTVL.

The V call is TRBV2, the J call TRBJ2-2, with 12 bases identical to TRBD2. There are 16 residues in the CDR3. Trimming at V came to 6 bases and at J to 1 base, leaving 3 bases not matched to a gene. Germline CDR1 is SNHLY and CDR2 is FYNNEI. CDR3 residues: CASRLLAGGNTGELFF. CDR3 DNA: TGTGCCAGCAGGCTACTAGCGGGGGGGAACACCGGGGAGCTGTTTTTT.

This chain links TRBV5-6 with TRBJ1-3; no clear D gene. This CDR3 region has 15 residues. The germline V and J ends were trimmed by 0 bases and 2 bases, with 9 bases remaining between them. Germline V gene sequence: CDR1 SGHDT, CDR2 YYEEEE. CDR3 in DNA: TGTGCCAGCAGCTTGGGGAGGCTCCCTGGAAACACCATATATTTT. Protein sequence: CASSLGRLPGNTIYF.

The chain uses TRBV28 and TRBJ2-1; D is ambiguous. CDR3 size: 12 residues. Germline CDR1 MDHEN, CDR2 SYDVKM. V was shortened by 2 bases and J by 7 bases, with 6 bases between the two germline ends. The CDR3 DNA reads TGTGCCAGCAGTTTACAAGGGAATGAGCAGTTCTTC. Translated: CASSLQGNEQFF.